This is a list of T cell receptor beta chains from one sample in a study of lymphopenia after photon versus proton radiotherapy. TCRdb's copy holds only in-frame clones and misses some; the assay was immunoSEQ multiplex PCR. The table records around 160,000 clones, approximately 90% of them present only once. The source material was peripheral blood, sampled from a patient treated with photon-based radiotherapy. These receptors all come from a man in his fifties with gastric cancer. Both conserved end residues are part of each CDR3. D genes are given only for firm matches. The size of a clone is reported for some rows only, either as once, few or many, or as a class for expanded clones.

J gene: TRBJ2-2; clone size: .; V gene: TRBV30; D gene: TRBD2; CDR3 protein: CAWSGAETSLVGELFF; CDR3 DNA: TGTGCCTGGAGTGGAGCTGAGACTAGCTTGGTCGGGGAGCTGTTTTTT
J gene: TRBJ1-4; clone size: .; V gene: TRBV30; D gene: .; CDR3 protein: CAWSVRTSVKLFF; CDR3 DNA: TGTGCCTGGAGTGTAAGGACGTCGGTAAAACTGTTTTTT
J gene: TRBJ2-7; clone size: .; V gene: TRBV18; D gene: TRBD1; CDR3 protein: CASSRRDSSREQYF; CDR3 DNA: TGTGCCAGCTCACGCCGGGACAGCAGTAGGGAGCAGTACTTC
J gene: TRBJ2-7; clone size: .; V gene: TRBV11-2; D gene: TRBD2; CDR3 protein: CASSLMLAEISYEQYF; CDR3 DNA: TGTGCCAGCAGCTTGATGCTAGCGGAGATCTCCTACGAGCAGTACTTC
J gene: TRBJ1-4; clone size: once; V gene: TRBV5-1; D gene: .; CDR3 protein: CASSLVRGEKLFF; CDR3 DNA: TGCGCCAGCAGCTTGGTCCGGGGTGAAAAACTGTTTTTT
J gene: TRBJ1-1; clone size: .; V gene: TRBV5-5; D gene: TRBD1; CDR3 protein: CASSFFDRENTEAFF; CDR3 DNA: TGTGCCAGCAGCTTCTTCGACAGGGAGAACACTGAAGCTTTCTTT
J gene: TRBJ1-1; clone size: .; V gene: TRBV18; D gene: .; CDR3 protein: CASSPAPGGPTEAFF; CDR3 DNA: TGTGCCAGCTCACCTGCCCCGGGAGGACCCACTGAAGCTTTCTTT
J gene: TRBJ1-5; clone size: few; V gene: TRBV7-9; D gene: .; CDR3 protein: CASTDGYQPQHF; CDR3 DNA: TGTGCCAGTACCGACGGGTATCAGCCCCAGCATTTT
J gene: TRBJ2-2; clone size: .; V gene: TRBV5-1; D gene: .; CDR3 protein: CASSLRGDTGELFF; CDR3 DNA: TGCGCCAGCAGCTTGAGGGGGGACACCGGGGAGCTGTTTTTT
J gene: TRBJ2-5; clone size: .; V gene: TRBV29-1; D gene: .; CDR3 protein: CSYWHNQETQYF; CDR3 DNA: TGCAGTTACTGGCACAACCAAGAGACCCAGTACTTC
J gene: TRBJ1-1; clone size: .; V gene: TRBV4-3; D gene: .; CDR3 protein: CASSPRQDTEAFF; CDR3 DNA: TGCGCCAGCAGCCCCCGCCAGGACACTGAAGCTTTCTTT
J gene: TRBJ1-1; clone size: many; V gene: TRBV12-5; D gene: .; CDR3 protein: CASGLVAEAFF; CDR3 DNA: TGTGCTAGTGGTTTGGTAGCTGAAGCTTTCTTT
J gene: TRBJ1-1; clone size: .; V gene: TRBV30; D gene: .; CDR3 protein: CAWGTSRSEAFF; CDR3 DNA: TGTGCCTGGGGAACATCGAGGTCTGAAGCTTTCTTT
J gene: TRBJ1-1; clone size: .; V gene: TRBV5-6; D gene: .; CDR3 protein: CASSLADLEAFF; CDR3 DNA: TGTGCCAGCAGCTTGGCGGACCTTGAAGCTTTCTTT
J gene: TRBJ1-2; clone size: .; V gene: TRBV6-6; D gene: TRBD1; CDR3 protein: CASSWDRDINGYTF; CDR3 DNA: TGTGCCAGCAGTTGGGACAGGGATATTAACGGCTACACCTTC
J gene: TRBJ2-6; clone size: .; V gene: TRBV19; D gene: .; CDR3 protein: CASGTASGANVLTF; CDR3 DNA: TGTGCCAGTGGAACAGCCTCTGGGGCCAACGTCCTGACTTTC
J gene: TRBJ2-1; clone size: .; V gene: TRBV7-3; D gene: .; CDR3 protein: CASSLTGDLYNEQFF; CDR3 DNA: TGTGCCAGCAGCTTAACGGGGGATTTGTACAATGAGCAGTTCTTC
J gene: TRBJ2-7; clone size: .; V gene: TRBV6-1; D gene: .; CDR3 protein: CASRKYSTASYEQYF; CDR3 DNA: TGTGCCAGCAGGAAGTACTCGACTGCCTCCTACGAGCAGTACTTC
J gene: TRBJ2-7; clone size: .; V gene: TRBV6-5; D gene: TRBD2; CDR3 protein: CASRALAGGSYEQYF; CDR3 DNA: TGTGCCAGCAGGGCACTAGCGGGAGGGTCCTACGAGCAGTACTTC
J gene: TRBJ2-3; clone size: once; V gene: TRBV5-1; D gene: TRBD1; CDR3 protein: CASSLAPDRGTDTQYF; CDR3 DNA: TGCGCCAGCAGCTTGGCCCCGGACAGGGGAACAGATACGCAGTATTTT
J gene: TRBJ1-2; clone size: .; V gene: TRBV11-2; D gene: .; CDR3 protein: CASSLAGGAGYTF; CDR3 DNA: TGTGCCAGCAGCTTAGCCGGGGGCGCGGGCTACACCTTC
J gene: TRBJ2-1; clone size: .; V gene: TRBV7-3; D gene: TRBD2; CDR3 protein: CASSTGLADEQFF; CDR3 DNA: TGTGCCAGCAGCACGGGACTAGCGGATGAGCAGTTCTTC
J gene: TRBJ2-7; clone size: .; V gene: TRBV9; D gene: .; CDR3 protein: CASSVARYEQYF; CDR3 DNA: TGTGCCAGCAGCGTAGCGCGCTACGAGCAGTACTTC
J gene: TRBJ1-1; clone size: .; V gene: TRBV5-6; D gene: TRBD1; CDR3 protein: CASSFDRATLEAFF; CDR3 DNA: TGTGCCAGCAGCTTCGACAGGGCTACGCTTGAAGCTTTCTTT
J gene: TRBJ1-5; clone size: .; V gene: TRBV19; D gene: .; CDR3 protein: CASMQGYSNQPQHF; CDR3 DNA: TGTGCCAGTATGCAGGGGTATAGCAATCAGCCCCAGCATTTT
J gene: TRBJ1-4; clone size: .; V gene: TRBV28; D gene: .; CDR3 protein: CASNGVREGEKLFF; CDR3 DNA: TGTGCCAGCAATGGGGTCCGGGAAGGCGAAAAACTGTTTTTT
J gene: TRBJ2-7; clone size: few; V gene: TRBV4-3; D gene: TRBD1; CDR3 protein: CASSQELTGNYEQYF; CDR3 DNA: TGCGCCAGCAGCCAAGAACTGACAGGGAACTACGAGCAGTACTTC
J gene: TRBJ1-1; clone size: .; V gene: TRBV7-9; D gene: .; CDR3 protein: CASRFQGNTEAFF; CDR3 DNA: TGTGCCAGCAGGTTCCAGGGAAACACTGAAGCTTTCTTT
J gene: TRBJ2-5; clone size: .; V gene: TRBV5-1; D gene: TRBD2; CDR3 protein: CASSLGLAGGMQETQYF; CDR3 DNA: TGCGCCAGCAGCCTAGGACTAGCGGGAGGAATGCAAGAGACCCAGTACTTC
J gene: TRBJ1-5; clone size: once; V gene: TRBV19; D gene: .; CDR3 protein: CASSTLGGQPQHF; CDR3 DNA: TGTGCCAGTAGTACCCTCGGGGGACAGCCCCAGCATTTT
J gene: TRBJ2-7; clone size: once; V gene: TRBV27; D gene: .; CDR3 protein: CASSYKDNSYEQYF; CDR3 DNA: TGTGCCAGCAGTTATAAGGACAACTCCTACGAGCAGTACTTC
J gene: TRBJ2-5; clone size: .; V gene: TRBV5-6; D gene: .; CDR3 protein: CASSRRVGGETQYF; CDR3 DNA: TGTGCCAGCAGTCGGAGGGTGGGCGGAGAGACCCAGTACTTC
J gene: TRBJ1-1; clone size: .; V gene: TRBV6-5; D gene: .; CDR3 protein: CASSYSRAGLNTEAFF; CDR3 DNA: TGTGCCAGCAGTTACTCTAGGGCAGGCTTGAACACTGAAGCTTTCTTT
J gene: TRBJ1-1; clone size: .; V gene: TRBV27; D gene: .; CDR3 protein: CASSFEGRENTEAFF; CDR3 DNA: TGTGCCAGCAGTTTTGAGGGAAGGGAGAACACTGAAGCTTTCTTT
J gene: TRBJ1-5; clone size: .; V gene: TRBV5-5; D gene: TRBD1; CDR3 protein: CASSPGTDLGRQPQHF; CDR3 DNA: TGTGCCAGCAGCCCAGGGACAGATCTAGGGAGGCAGCCCCAGCATTTT
J gene: TRBJ1-1; clone size: .; V gene: TRBV28; D gene: TRBD1; CDR3 protein: CASSNADRGSAFF; CDR3 DNA: TGTGCCAGCAGTAACGCAGACAGGGGGTCTGCTTTCTTT
J gene: TRBJ1-5; clone size: .; V gene: TRBV6-6; D gene: .; CDR3 protein: CASSRGQRGQPQHF; CDR3 DNA: TGTGCCAGCAGTAGAGGACAGAGAGGTCAGCCCCAGCATTTT
J gene: TRBJ1-5; clone size: .; V gene: TRBV14; D gene: .; CDR3 protein: CASISVGSHLYSNQPQHF; CDR3 DNA: TGTGCCAGCATATCGGTTGGCAGCCACCTTTATAGCAATCAGCCCCAGCATTTT
J gene: TRBJ2-1; clone size: .; V gene: TRBV27; D gene: TRBD2; CDR3 protein: CASSLWTSGMSYNEQFF; CDR3 DNA: TGTGCCAGCAGTTTATGGACTAGCGGGATGTCCTACAATGAGCAGTTCTTC
J gene: TRBJ1-1; clone size: .; V gene: TRBV29-1; D gene: .; CDR3 protein: CSVTGGSRGNTEAFF; CDR3 DNA: TGCAGCGTTACTGGTGGGTCGAGGGGGAACACTGAAGCTTTCTTT